A single sample gave rise to the 29 T cell receptor beta chains below, sequenced in a study of blood T cell repertoires in COVID-19. Sequenced by immunoSEQ multiplex PCR; TCRdb stores in-frame clones only, minus some. The table lists some 200,000 clones, approximately 83% of them singletons, with around 1.3% in the top ten. Sequencing was performed on peripheral blood. Every receptor here comes from a woman aged 30 to 39 with COVID-19, enrolled during active disease.

This chain uses TRBV15 with TRBJ1-4, with TRBD1 matching over 11 bases. The CDR3 is 18 amino acids. V lost 1 base and J lost 2; bases outside the gene matches: 6. Germline V gene data show CDR1 as LNHNV and CDR2 as YYDKDF (reference sequence). DNA for the CDR3: TGTGCCACCAGCAGAGTAGGGACAGGGGGAGGCACTAATGAAAAACTGTTTTTT. This encodes CATSRVGTGGGTNEKLFF.

The rearrangement uses TRBV7-2 and TRBJ2-3; possible D gene TRBD1, 6 bases. The V end lost 1 base, the J end lost 1 base, and 12 bases lay between the germline ends. CDR3 size: 16 residues. The germline CDR1 and CDR2 sequences are SGHTA and FQGNSA. In nucleotides, the CDR3 is TGTGCCAGCAGCTTAGAGGGCACAGGGCGCACAGATACGCAGTATTTT. Translating it yields CASSLEGTGRTDTQYF.

This chain links TRBV5-6 with TRBJ1-1; TRBD1 might be the D (5 bases). This CDR3 is built from 15 residues. Germline assignment: CDR1 SGHDT and CDR2 YYEEEE. Trimming stripped 4 bases from V and 6 bases from J, with 19 bases between. The CDR3 DNA reads TGTGCCAGCAGCACGGTTGACAGCCAGGACCCTGAAGCTTTCTTT. This translates into CASSTVDSQDPEAFF.

This chain joins TRBV7-2 and TRBJ2-7; D uncertain. This CDR3 is 14 amino acids long. Trimming removed 0 bases from V and 3 bases from J, with 9 bases in between. The germline CDR1 and CDR2 sequences are SGHTA and FQGNSA. CDR3 sequence (DNA): TGTGCCAGCAGCTTAGCTGGCAGTCTCTACGAGCAGTACTTC. It translates to CASSLAGSLYEQYF.

The chain uses TRBV4-3 and TRBJ2-1, with 7 bases that match TRBD1. In germline, CDR1 is LGHNA, CDR2 YSLEER. V lost 2 bases, J lost 3 bases, and 4 bases stayed unmatched. This CDR3 spans 15 amino acids. The CDR3 nucleotides read TGCGCCAGCAGCCAATGGGCAGGGGGCTACAATGAGCAGTTCTTC. Protein: CASSQWAGGYNEQFF.

V is TRBV30 and J is TRBJ1-1; no reliable D call. V lost 4 bases and J lost 2, with 11 bases in between. The CDR3 spans 13 residues. CDR1 and CDR2 from the germline V gene are GTSNPN and SVGIG (reference sequence). CDR3 in DNA: TGTGCCTGGAAGTTGTCGGGAAACACTGAAGCTTTCTTT. Protein: CAWKLSGNTEAFF. Supplemented by reference TRBV30 and TRBJ1-1, the full variable domain reads SQTIHQWPATLVQPVGSPLSLECTVEGTSNPNLYWYRQAAGRGLQLLFYSVGIGQISSEVPQNLSASRPQDRQFILSSKKLLLSDSGFYLCAWKLSGNTEAFFGQGTRLTVV.

This clone was counted a single time. V and J are TRBV4-3 and TRBJ1-1; D is possibly TRBD1 (6 bases). There are 17 residues in the CDR3. The V gene's germline CDR1 is LGHNA and CDR2 YSLEER. V was clipped by 4 bases and J by 4 bases, with 22 bases between them. The CDR3 DNA reads TGCGCCAGCAGCCTTAATTCAGGGGAAGGGGTGATCACTGAAGCTTTCTTT. This codes for CASSLNSGEGVITEAFF.

The V gene is TRBV19, the J gene TRBJ2-5; 7 bases are shared with TRBD2. Germline CDR1 LNHDA, CDR2 SQIVND (reference sequence). V lost 3 bases to trimming and J lost 1 base; unmatched junction nucleotides: 2. CDR3 size: 14 residues. The CDR3 loop reads CASSMGLFQETQYF. The CDR3 region has the DNA TGTGCCAGTAGTATGGGACTATTCCAAGAGACCCAGTACTTC.

This chain joins TRBV18 and TRBJ1-1; tentative D call: TRBD1 (6 bases). V dropped 3 bases and J dropped 10 bases, with 15 bases sitting between them. This CDR3 spans 13 amino acids. In germline, CDR1 is KGHSH, CDR2 LQKENI. The CDR3 DNA is TGTGCCAGCTCACCCGGACAGAGAGTAGGAGCTTTCTTT. Protein sequence: CASSPGQRVGAFF.

The CDR3 is CASSRYGNTIYF. The CDR3, as DNA: TGTGCCAGCAGCCGTTATGGAAACACCATATATTTT. The chain combines TRBV5-5 with TRBJ1-3; no clear D gene. The V end was cut by 4 bases, the J end by 3 bases, with 5 bases between. The CDR3 runs 12 residues. Germline CDR1 is SGHKS and CDR2 is YYEKEE (reference sequence). The full variable domain, completed using reference TRBV5-5 and TRBJ1-3, is DAGVTQSPTHLIKTRGQQVTLRCSPISGHKSVSWYQQVLGQGPQFIFQYYEKEERGRGNFPDRFSARQFPNYSSELNVNALLLGDSALYLCASSRYGNTIYFGEGSWLTVV.

This chain links TRBV10-3 with TRBJ2-1, with 15 positions matching TRBD2. Losses at the gene ends were 3 bases for V and 7 bases for J; bases not matched to a gene: 16. Germline loops: CDR1 ENHRY, CDR2 SYGVKD. This CDR3 has 20 amino acids. DNA for the CDR3: TGTGCCATCAGTGATGAGGGACTAGCGGGGGGACTCTCGCCGGGGAATGAGCAGTTCTTC. This codes for CAISDEGLAGGLSPGNEQFF.

This CDR3 reads CASSPTGQDGYGYTF. Written as DNA, the CDR3 is TGTGCCAGCAGCCCCACGGGACAGGATGGGTATGGCTACACCTTC. The chain has TRBV3-1 (or the pseudogene TRBV3-2) and TRBJ1-2; 8 bases map to TRBD1. The germline gives CDR1 LGHDT, CDR2 YNNKEL (reference sequence). The V and J ends lost 4 bases and 5 bases, in that order; junction bases with no gene match: 9. The CDR3 covers 15 residues.

V and J are TRBV10-3 and TRBJ2-5; TRBD2 agrees at 11 bases. The CDR3 loop spans 15 amino acids. The germline V gene has CDR1 ENHRY and CDR2 SYGVKD. The trim removed 3 bases at V and 3 bases at J, leaving 3 bases unmatched. Here the CDR3 reads CAISDPLAGEETQYF. CDR3 in DNA: TGTGCCATCAGTGACCCACTAGCGGGAGAAGAGACCCAGTACTTC.

The V call is TRBV6-2 or TRBV6-3, the J call TRBJ1-4; weak D call: TRBD1 (5 bases). From germline, CDR1 is MNHEY and CDR2 SVGEGT. V lost 0 bases and J 8 bases, leaving 13 bases between the germline ends. This CDR3 has 15 amino acids. The CDR3, as DNA: TGTGCCAGCAGTTACTCTTTGGACATGGACGAAAAACTGTTTTTT. Its protein product is CASSYSLDMDEKLFF.

The chain has TRBV3-1 (or the pseudogene TRBV3-2) and TRBJ2-3; TRBD1 aligns across 12 bases. The CDR3 totals 15 residues. The germline gives CDR1 LGHDT, CDR2 YNNKEL (reference sequence). With 5 bases clipped from V and 4 bases from J, the junction kept 4 bases outside the gene matches. The CDR3 DNA reads TGTGCCAGCAGCTGGGGGACAGGGGGCGCAGATACGCAGTATTTT. Translated: CASSWGTGGADTQYF.

This clone came up a few times. The chain uses TRBV5-1 and TRBJ2-2, with 7 bases fitting TRBD1. The CDR3 runs to 15 residues. J gave up 5 bases and V 1 base, and 5 bases lay outside the gene matches. The germline CDR1 and CDR2 sequences are SGHRS and YFSETQ. The CDR3 DNA is TGCGCCAGCAGCTTGACGACAGGGAGTACCGGGGAGCTGTTTTTT. Encoded protein: CASSLTTGSTGELFF.

This chain links TRBV7-2 with TRBJ2-5; 9 bases match TRBD1. The V and J ends lost 5 bases and 4 bases, in that order; junction bases with no gene match: 11. The CDR3 covers 16 residues. Germline-derived CDR1 and CDR2 are SGHTA and FQGNSA. CDR3 amino acids: CASSRAGTGIRETQYF. The CDR3 nucleotides are TGTGCCAGCAGCCGGGCGGGGACAGGGATTCGAGAGACCCAGTACTTC.

The V and J genes are TRBV18 and TRBJ2-2; weak D call: TRBD1 (5 bases). V lost 0 bases to trimming and J lost 4 bases, with 15 bases between them. This CDR3 is built from 17 residues. Per the germline V gene, CDR1 is KGHSH and CDR2 is LQKENI. The CDR3 here is CASSPPIQGLGTGELFF. Here the CDR3 DNA reads TGTGCCAGCTCACCACCGATCCAGGGATTAGGCACCGGGGAGCTGTTTTTT.

The V gene is TRBV3-1 (or the pseudogene TRBV3-2), the J gene TRBJ1-1, with D perhaps matching TRBD1 (5 bases). V was trimmed by 0 bases and J by 1 base, leaving 9 bases between them. Looked up from germline, CDR1 is LGHDT and CDR2 is YNNKEL (reference sequence). This CDR3 has 15 residues. CDR3 DNA sequence: TGTGCCAGCAGCCAAGAGGGGCGAGGGAACACTGAAGCTTTCTTT. It translates to CASSQEGRGNTEAFF.

This clone was counted a few times. J is TRBJ1-4 and V is TRBV5-1; D might be TRBD1 (6 bases). This CDR3 spans 13 amino acids. V dropped 4 bases and J dropped 7 bases, with 11 bases sitting between them. From germline, CDR1 is SGHRS and CDR2 YFSETQ. The CDR3 sequence is CASSGGQSEKLFF. The DNA of the CDR3 is TGCGCCAGCAGCGGAGGACAGAGTGAAAAACTGTTTTTT. The full variable domain, with the rest looked up from reference TRBV5-1 and TRBJ1-4, is KAGVTQTPRYLIKTRGQQVTLSCSPISGHRSVSWYQQTPGQGLQFLFEYFSETQRNKGNFPGRFSGRQFSNSRSEMNVSTLELGDSALYLCASSGGQSEKLFFGSGTQLSVL.

The chain carries TRBV30 and TRBJ1-3; a weak D match, TRBD1 (5 bases). V was cut by 0 bases and J by 8 bases, with 11 bases left in between. The germline V gene encodes CDR1 GTSNPN and CDR2 SVGIG (reference sequence). The CDR3 consists of 13 residues. This CDR3 is CAWSVLQVDTIYF. For the CDR3, the DNA is TGTGCCTGGAGTGTTCTACAGGTGGACACCATATATTTT.

The chain joins TRBV7-9 to TRBJ2-3, with D perhaps TRBD2 (5 bases). This CDR3 comprises 17 residues. CDR1 is SEHNR and CDR2 is FQNEAQ in the germline V gene (reference sequence). Trimming pared 5 bases from V and 5 bases from J, leaving 23 bases between. Here the CDR3 DNA reads TGTGCCAGCAGCCCCGTGAGAGTCGGGAATGCAGAAGATACGCAGTATTTT. Translating it yields CASSPVRVGNAEDTQYF.

The V gene is TRBV5-1, the J gene TRBJ1-6, with TRBD1 matching over 8 bases. The V gene end was trimmed by 0 bases and the J gene end by 8 bases; junction bases not matched to a gene: 7. Germline loops: CDR1 SGHRS, CDR2 YFSETQ. CDR3 size: 16 residues. Written as DNA, the CDR3 is TGCGCCAGCAGCTTGGGTGGGACAGGCCCCCATTCACCCCTCCACTTT. It is translated as CASSLGGTGPHSPLHF.

The rearrangement links TRBV30 to TRBJ2-3, with D uncertain. V lost 2 bases and J 1 base, leaving 7 bases between the germline ends. Germline lookup yields CDR1 GTSNPN and CDR2 SVGIG (reference sequence). The length of the CDR3 is 13 residues. The CDR3 sequence: CAWSLGRTDTQYF. DNA of the CDR3: TGTGCCTGGAGTCTGGGCCGCACAGATACGCAGTATTTT.

This chain connects TRBV9 to TRBJ1-1; 10 positions agree with TRBD1. Germline CDR1 reads SGDLS; CDR2 reads YYNGEE. V lost 4 bases to trimming and J lost 2 bases; unmatched junction nucleotides: 2. The CDR3 sequence is 14 residues long. CDR3 sequence reads: CASSLTGGNTEAFF. The CDR3 region has the DNA TGTGCCAGCAGCCTGACAGGGGGCAACACTGAAGCTTTCTTT. The variable domain in full, completed from reference TRBV9 and TRBJ1-1, reads DSGVTQTPKHLITATGQRVTLRCSPRSGDLSVYWYQQSLDQGLQFLIQYYNGEERAKGNILERFSAQQFPDLHSELNLSSLELGDSALYFCASSLTGGNTEAFFGQGTRLTVV.

This clone was observed once. The chain carries TRBV4-3 and TRBJ2-7; 13 nucleotides align to TRBD2. CDR1 LGHNA and CDR2 YSLEER come from the germline V gene. The CDR3 runs to 19 residues. V was clipped by 1 base and J by 5 bases; unmatched bases: 14. Here the CDR3 reads CASSQARTSGRRPLDEQYF. CDR3 nucleotide sequence: TGCGCCAGCAGCCAAGCAAGGACTAGCGGGAGAAGACCCCTTGACGAGCAGTACTTC.

V gene TRBV6-2 or TRBV6-3 combines with J gene TRBJ2-5; weak D call: TRBD2 (6 bases). The CDR3 covers 14 residues. Germline V gene lookup returns CDR1 MNHEY and CDR2 SVGEGT. V lost 4 bases and J lost 4, with 13 bases in between. The CDR3 sequence: CASSFGGNRETQYF. The CDR3 DNA reads as TGTGCCAGCAGTTTTGGGGGGAATAGAGAGACCCAGTACTTC.

CDR3 DNA sequence: TGTGCCAGCAGCTTAACGCGGGAGAGTTACAATGAGCAGTTCTTC. Translating it yields CASSLTRESYNEQFF. The chain has TRBV7-3 and TRBJ2-1; 7 bases are shared with TRBD2. CDR1 SGHTA and CDR2 FQGTGA come from the germline V gene. CDR3 length equals 15 residues. V dropped 0 bases and J dropped 4; count of bases not matched to a gene: 3.

The chain joins TRBV7-2 to TRBJ2-1, with 7 bases that match TRBD2. CDR1 and CDR2 (germline): SGHTA, FQGNSA. This CDR3 region has 15 residues. V shed 7 bases and J 5 bases; nucleotides not matched to a gene: 11. The CDR3 is CASTPGGGPNNEQFF. The CDR3 nucleotides are TGTGCCAGCACCCCCGGCGGGGGTCCCAACAATGAGCAGTTCTTC.